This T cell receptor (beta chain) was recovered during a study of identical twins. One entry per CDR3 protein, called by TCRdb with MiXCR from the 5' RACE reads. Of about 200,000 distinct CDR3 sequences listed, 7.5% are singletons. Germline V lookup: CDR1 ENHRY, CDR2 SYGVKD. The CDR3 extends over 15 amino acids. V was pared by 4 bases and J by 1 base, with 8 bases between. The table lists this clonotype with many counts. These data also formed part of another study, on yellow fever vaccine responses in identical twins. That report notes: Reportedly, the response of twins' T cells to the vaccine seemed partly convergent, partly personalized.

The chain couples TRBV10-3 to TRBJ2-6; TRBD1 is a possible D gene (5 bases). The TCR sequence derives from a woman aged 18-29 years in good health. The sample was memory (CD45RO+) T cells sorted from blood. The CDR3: CAISATASGANVLTF. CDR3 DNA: TGTGCCATCAGTGCGACAGCTTCTGGGGCCAACGTCCTGACTTTC.